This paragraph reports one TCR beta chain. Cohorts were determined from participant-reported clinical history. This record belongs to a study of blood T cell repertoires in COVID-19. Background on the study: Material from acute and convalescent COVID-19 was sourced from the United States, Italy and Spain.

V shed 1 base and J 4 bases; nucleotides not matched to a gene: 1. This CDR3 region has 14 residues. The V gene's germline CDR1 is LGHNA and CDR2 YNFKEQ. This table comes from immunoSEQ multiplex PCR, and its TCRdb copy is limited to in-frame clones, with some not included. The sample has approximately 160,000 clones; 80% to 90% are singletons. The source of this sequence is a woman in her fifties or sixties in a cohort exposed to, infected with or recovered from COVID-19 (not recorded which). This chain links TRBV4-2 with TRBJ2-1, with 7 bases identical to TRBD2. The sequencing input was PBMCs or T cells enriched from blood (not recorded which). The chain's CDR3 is CASSQAGGYNEQFF. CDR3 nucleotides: TGTGCCAGCAGCCAAGCGGGGGGTTACAATGAGCAGTTCTTC.